This T cell receptor (beta chain) came from a study of T cell responses to AZD1222 COVID-19 vaccine (dated by TCRdb to about 2021). Regarding the complete study: AZD1222 recipients whose second dose came at about 4 weeks and those whose second dose came at about 12 weeks were combined into one group, since spike-specific TCR depth and breadth did not differ between the two schedules. TCR sequencing covered some 240 trial participants: 207 given two doses of AZD1222 and 26 given two doses of MenACWY control vaccine. Trial participants were enrolled by age into 18-55, 56-69 and 70-plus year subgroups, with about 150, 28 and 57 TCR-sequenced participants respectively.

The study at large found these results: In the small 56-69-year group, the increase in depth fell short of significance, most likely because of low power. A significant rise in spike-specific TCR breadth and depth was observed after two AZD1222 doses relative to day 0 and relative to MenACWY recipients. Participants were mostly white British and included more females than males, and it was suggested by the authors that clonal diversity may have been underestimated. Epitopes outside the regions mutated in the B.1.351 and B.1.1.7 variants were reportedly recognized by nearly half of the unique spike-specific TCRs. Vaccine-associated CD4 TCRs spanned the whole spike protein, with dominant responses in regions 160-218 and 743-854. Because no day 14 peak-response samples were available, the repertoires could be characterized only after the peak T cell response. Conclusions about previously exposed vaccinees were limited because only six AZD1222 recipients were SARS-CoV-2 seropositive at baseline.

The time point label here, explained by the study, means: baseline before first vaccination. Samples from vaccinated people were obtained from the UK trials COV001 and COV002, which included a single-blind randomized controlled phase 2/3 trial of AZD1222 (ChAdOx1 nCoV-19) in healthy adults. Trial participant PBMC samples were collected at day 0 and day 28 after the second dose for TCRbeta chain sequencing. Trimming at the junction amounts to 8 bases on V and 0 bases on J, and the germline ends lie 8 bases apart. The CDR3 runs 12 amino acids, cysteine and phenylalanine included. The read is trimmed to its CDR3 DNA, 36 bases read in frame from base 1. Taken from the germline V gene, the CDR1 and CDR2 loops are MNHEY and SVGAGI. The CDR3 regions of human TCRbeta chains were analyzed by immunosequencing. The original methods were these. TCRs in the repertoires were compared against a reference library of SARS-CoV-2-specific TCRs that had been generated with the MIRA antigen-specificity platform. Breadth meant the fraction of unique TCRs that were SARS-CoV-2-associated, whereas depth meant the fraction of total T cells that were SARS-CoV-2-associated. Using the MIRA data, every spike-specific TCR was mapped to the spike region that the TCR reacted to and assigned to either a CD4 or a CD8 class. Log10-transformed breadth and depth values were compared by one-way ANOVA with Sidak's multiple comparisons tests. In its TCRdb copy, this immuneACCESS table keeps in-frame sequences only and misses some clones. Where compared with another copy, unresolved V genes explain less than half of these, and the others have no known cause. The V and J calls and clone size were taken over from that table, and D and trimming were inferred from the DNA. This sample has about 260,000 clones in its table, and over 90% of those were observed once. Approximately 0.52% of the sample is in the top ten clones.

Worth noting for this clone: The antigen it recognizes is unknown. Per-base qualities were not stored, and no clone one base away is much larger.

This receptor chain uses TRBV6-5 and TRBJ2-7, with no confidently assigned D gene. The sequence was collected from an adult in good health. Source: peripheral blood, taken on day 0 of AZD1222 vaccination. The nucleotide sequence is given as TGTGCCAGCGGTAAAATCTCCTACGAGCAGTACTTC. Translation gives CASGKISYEQYF.